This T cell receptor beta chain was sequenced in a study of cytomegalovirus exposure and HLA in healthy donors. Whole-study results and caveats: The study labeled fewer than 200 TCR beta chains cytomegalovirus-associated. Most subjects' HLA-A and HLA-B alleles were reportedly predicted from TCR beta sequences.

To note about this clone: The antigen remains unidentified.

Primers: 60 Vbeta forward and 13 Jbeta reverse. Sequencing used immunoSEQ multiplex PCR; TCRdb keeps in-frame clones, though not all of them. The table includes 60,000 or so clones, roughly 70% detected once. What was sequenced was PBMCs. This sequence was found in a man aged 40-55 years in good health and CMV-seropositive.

The DNA of the CDR3 is TGTGCCAGCAGCTTTGAGCGGGGTATTTACAATGAGCAGTTCTTC. Translating it yields CASSFERGIYNEQFF. This sequence joins TRBV5-4 and TRBJ2-1; 7 nucleotides line up with TRBD2. The CDR3 has 15 residues. Germline V gene sequence: CDR1 SGHNT, CDR2 YYREEE (reference sequence). Losses at the gene ends were 2 bases for V and 4 bases for J; bases not matched to a gene: 6.